The 10 T cell receptor beta chains reported below all come from one sample, sequenced in a study of blood T cell repertoires in COVID-19. TCRdb's table, derived via immunoSEQ multiplex PCR, lists solely in-frame clones and lacks some. This sample has nearly 15,000 clones, with 88% found just once. What was sequenced was peripheral blood. Receptors originate from a human donor in a cohort sampled during active COVID-19.

The J gene is TRBJ2-2, the V gene TRBV5-6, with 8 bases fitting TRBD1. The CDR3 totals 14 residues. Germline lookup yields CDR1 SGHDT and CDR2 YYEEEE. V was pared by 0 bases and J by 5 bases, with 0 bases of the junction left unmatched. CDR3 in amino acids: CASSLGTGTGELFF. The CDR3 DNA sequence: TGTGCCAGCAGCTTGGGGACAGGGACCGGGGAGCTGTTTTTT.

This clone is large by share. V usage is TRBV7-6 and J usage is TRBJ2-2; 8 bases are shared with TRBD2. The CDR3 is 16 amino acids. Germline CDR1 is SGHVS and CDR2 is FNYEAQ. V lost 1 base to trimming and J lost 6 bases; unmatched junction nucleotides: 7. This chain's CDR3 is CASSLGTSRRSGELFF. DNA of the CDR3: TGTGCCAGCAGCTTAGGGACTAGCCGACGTTCCGGGGAGCTGTTTTTT.

The chain uses TRBV29-1 and TRBJ2-5; tentatively, D is TRBD1 (5 bases). This CDR3 is built from 14 residues. CDR1 is SQVTM, CDR2 ANQGSEA, per germline. The ends were cut back, 6 bases at V and 5 bases at J, with 19 bases in the middle. This CDR3 reads CSVVDTALRETQYF. Here the CDR3 DNA reads TGCAGCGTCGTGGACACGGCCCTTCGGGAGACCCAGTACTTC.

The chain is built from TRBV7-9 and TRBJ2-3; the match to TRBD1 covers 7 bases. The CDR3 has 14 residues. Germline assignment: CDR1 SEHNR and CDR2 FQNEAQ (reference sequence). The V segment lost 5 bases and the J segment 3 bases; nucleotides outside the gene matches: 5. The CDR3 protein is CASSSHRGTDTQYF. CDR3 nucleotides: TGTGCCAGCAGCAGTCACAGGGGTACAGATACGCAGTATTTT.

The chain uses TRBV7-3 and TRBJ2-1; 7 bases are a match to TRBD1. The CDR3 contains 15 residues. V gave up 5 bases and J gave up 0 bases; unmatched junction bases: 4. CDR1 is SGHTA, CDR2 FQGTGA, per germline. For the CDR3, the DNA is TGTGCCAGCAGCGAGGGACAGTCCTCCTACAATGAGCAGTTCTTC. As protein: CASSEGQSSYNEQFF.

This clone occurred a few times. The J gene is TRBJ2-2, the V gene TRBV4-1, with a possible D match to TRBD2 (6 bases). This CDR3 is built from 16 residues. Germline CDR1 reads MGHRA; CDR2 reads YSYEKL. Trimming took off 8 bases at V and 0 bases at J, with 16 bases between the two ends. The CDR3 protein is CASLAIGPPNTGELFF. DNA of the CDR3: TGCGCCAGCCTAGCGATAGGACCCCCGAACACCGGGGAGCTGTTTTTT.

The chain uses TRBV5-6 and TRBJ1-2; the D is unclear. The V gene's germline CDR1 is SGHDT and CDR2 YYEEEE. CDR3 length: 15 amino acids. With 4 bases removed from V and 4 bases from J, the gap between germline ends came to 17 bases. For the CDR3, the DNA is TGTGCCAGCAGCCCTCCCCTTCGGTCCTCCTATGGCTACACCTTC. Protein product: CASSPPLRSSYGYTF.

The chain is built from TRBV7-8 and TRBJ1-4; weak D call: TRBD1 (6 bases). CDR3 length: 17 residues. Trimming removed 3 bases from V and 5 bases from J, with 19 bases in between. Germline-derived CDR1 and CDR2 are SGHVS and FQNEAQ. The DNA of the CDR3 is TGTGCCAGCAGCTTGGGGGCAGGGCGAGCTCGAAATGAAAAACTGTTTTTT. Residues: CASSLGAGRARNEKLFF.

The rearrangement links TRBV5-1 to TRBJ2-2; no firm D call. The germline gives CDR1 SGHRS, CDR2 YFSETQ. This CDR3 has 14 amino acids. V lost 4 bases and J lost 0, with 7 bases in between. As DNA, the CDR3 is TGCGCCAGCAGCCCAGTCCCGAACACCGGGGAGCTGTTTTTT. This gives the protein CASSPVPNTGELFF.

CDR3 in amino acids: CASSGWISGRVYEQYF. The CDR3 DNA follows: TGTGCCAGCAGTGGTTGGATTAGCGGGAGGGTCTACGAGCAGTACTTC. The genes are TRBV6-1 and TRBJ2-7; 11 bases fit TRBD2. The germline CDR1 and CDR2 sequences are MNHNS and SASEGT. Trimming cost V 4 bases and J 3 bases; bases outside gene matches: 8. The CDR3 covers 16 residues.